The text below deals with one T cell receptor (beta chain). The data belong to a study of blood T cell repertoires in COVID-19. Overall study: From T cells, B-cell-depleted T cells, or PBMCs came the material, which was cDNA or gDNA.

Profiled with immunoSEQ multiplex PCR; TCRdb holds only in-frame clones, not every one. The top ten hold 0.95% to 1.5% of the sample, which has approximately 260,000 clones, around 88% seen once. Cohort assignment relied on participant-reported clinical history. Source material: PBMCs or T cells enriched from blood (not recorded which). This TCR came from a woman in her forties with acute COVID-19.

The CDR3 nucleotides read TGTGCCAGCAGCTGGGGGGGCGAAGCTTTCTTT. Its protein product is CASSWGGEAFF. The V and J genes are TRBV11-3 and TRBJ1-1; TRBD1 is a possible D gene (6 bases). From germline, CDR1 is SGHNT and CDR2 YENEEA. The CDR3 runs to 11 residues. V was clipped by 4 bases and J by 8 bases, with 8 bases between them.